These T cell receptor beta chains were read from a single sample in a study of blood T cell repertoires in COVID-19. The data were produced by immunoSEQ multiplex PCR, yet TCRdb's version contains in-frame clones alone and is incomplete. The data contain hundreds of thousands of clones, about 83% of them singletons. The sample comprised peripheral blood. These receptors came from a man older than 75 with acute or convalescent COVID-19. Both conserved end residues are part of each CDR3. Clone size is shown for a subset of rows, as once, few, many or a class of expanded clone.

clone_size j_call v_call cdr3_aa
. TRBJ2-7 TRBV7-2 CASSPQTALSSYEQYF
once TRBJ2-3 TRBV7-2 CASSLEDFSTDTQYF
. TRBJ2-2 TRBV11-2 CATQVQGASTGELFF
. TRBJ2-3 TRBV1 CTSSKVQADTQYF
. TRBJ2-7 TRBV6-5 CASSTVGLARYEQYF
. TRBJ2-7 TRBV7-9 CASSQSTQGEQYF
. TRBJ2-1 TRBV11-2 CASSLGQGVVNYEQFF
few TRBJ2-7 TRBV10-2 CASSESMGGLASKNEQYF
. TRBJ1-6 TRBV5-1 CASSLGRTGSIYNSPLHF
. TRBJ2-5 TRBV3-1/TRBV3-2 CASSQRGTGGGETQYF
once TRBJ1-5 TRBV5-6 CASSLITVGGNQPQHF
. TRBJ2-1 TRBV3-1/TRBV3-2 CASSQLAGGEQFF
few TRBJ2-3 TRBV7-9 CASSLGGADTQYF
. TRBJ2-2 TRBV2 CASSGLAAVTGELFF
. TRBJ2-7 TRBV6-1 CASSEGWWTSGRKGDEQYF
once TRBJ2-1 TRBV7-9 CASSFPAAANNEQFF
. TRBJ2-5 TRBV4-2 CASSQGTSGGQETQYF
once TRBJ2-1 TRBV7-2 CASSRSLASSYNEQFF
few TRBJ1-6 TRBV19 CASRDSGYSPLHF
. TRBJ2-7 TRBV2 CASSPPGVGGEQYF
. TRBJ2-7 TRBV27 CASIRGDSFGAGEQYF
. TRBJ2-3 TRBV5-4 CASSLGGSHFTDTQYF
. TRBJ2-5 TRBV5-6 CASSPGTSGRAETQYF
. TRBJ1-6 TRBV19 CASSRGQLPLHF
. TRBJ2-4 TRBV5-1 CASSTSGTGENIQYF
. TRBJ2-3 TRBV3-1/TRBV3-2 CASSVLTGKGADTQYF
. TRBJ2-5 TRBV5-1 CASSSGGGSETQYF
. TRBJ2-5 TRBV2 CASSGQGVETQYF
. TRBJ2-7 TRBV20-1 CSARVQEQYF
. TRBJ2-5 TRBV5-1 CASSLTGGSYETQYF
. TRBJ2-2 TRBV15 CATTSPGTGVGELFF